This is a list of T cell receptor beta chains from one sample in a study of cytomegalovirus exposure and HLA in healthy donors. Clones were read by immunoSEQ multiplex PCR, and TCRdb kept only the in-frame ones, dropping some. The data contain roughly 110,000 clones, roughly 71% of them singletons. The specimen sequenced was PBMCs. These receptors originate from a male donor in good health and CMV-seropositive. Each CDR3 is given with its conserved first and last residue. Fields, in order: D gene, J gene, V gene, clone size, CDR3 protein, CDR3 DNA. D genes are given only for firm matches. Size is omitted from some rows. Given values are once, few, many or a class for expanded clones.

d_gene: .; j_gene: TRBJ1-5; v_gene: TRBV7-9; abundance: .; CDR3aa: CASSLGGNQPQNF; CDR3nt: TGTGCCAGCAGCCTCGGGGGGAATCAGCCCCAGAATTTT
d_gene: .; j_gene: TRBJ2-1; v_gene: TRBV7-9; abundance: .; CDR3aa: CASSSTSRESYEQFF; CDR3nt: TGTGCCAGCAGCTCCACTAGTCGGGAGAGTTATGAGCAGTTCTTC
d_gene: .; j_gene: TRBJ2-7; v_gene: TRBV10-3; abundance: once; CDR3aa: CAIPQGDARLAGYSSYEQYF; CDR3nt: TGTGCCATCCCACAGGGGGATGCGAGGCTAGCGGGATACTCGTCCTACGAGCAGTACTTC
d_gene: TRBD1; j_gene: TRBJ2-7; v_gene: TRBV6-6; abundance: .; CDR3aa: CASSQRDRTYEQYF; CDR3nt: TGTGCCAGCAGTCAACGGGACAGGACCTACGAGCAGTACTTC
d_gene: TRBD1; j_gene: TRBJ1-2; v_gene: TRBV28; abundance: .; CDR3aa: CASSLGGQGGYTF; CDR3nt: TGTGCCAGCAGTTTAGGGGGACAGGGTGGCTACACCTTC
d_gene: TRBD1; j_gene: TRBJ1-1; v_gene: TRBV19; abundance: .; CDR3aa: CASSNRQGAEAFF; CDR3nt: TGTGCCAGTAGTAACCGACAGGGCGCTGAAGCTTTCTTT
d_gene: TRBD2; j_gene: TRBJ2-3; v_gene: TRBV9; abundance: .; CDR3aa: CASSHASGPTDTQYF; CDR3nt: TGTGCCAGCAGCCATGCTAGCGGTCCCACAGATACGCAGTATTTT
d_gene: TRBD1; j_gene: TRBJ2-7; v_gene: TRBV15; abundance: few; CDR3aa: CATSRGQGGFRNYEQYF; CDR3nt: TGTGCCACCAGTAGGGGACAGGGCGGGTTCCGTAACTACGAGCAGTACTTC
d_gene: .; j_gene: TRBJ1-1; v_gene: TRBV25-1; abundance: .; CDR3aa: CASSGYYSPEAFF; CDR3nt: TGTGCCAGCAGTGGTTATTACAGTCCTGAAGCTTTCTTT
d_gene: .; j_gene: TRBJ2-7; v_gene: TRBV4-1; abundance: .; CDR3aa: CASSLNPDSSYEQYF; CDR3nt: TGCGCCAGCAGCCTCAACCCGGACTCCTCCTACGAGCAGTACTTC
d_gene: TRBD2; j_gene: TRBJ2-3; v_gene: TRBV13; abundance: .; CDR3aa: CASSYIAGGALNTQYF; CDR3nt: TGTGCCAGCAGCTACATAGCGGGGGGTGCCTTGAATACGCAGTATTTT
d_gene: .; j_gene: TRBJ2-5; v_gene: TRBV7-2; abundance: .; CDR3aa: CASTTHGGTQETQYF; CDR3nt: TGTGCCAGCACCACCCACGGAGGTACCCAAGAGACCCAGTACTTC
d_gene: TRBD2; j_gene: TRBJ2-7; v_gene: TRBV6-5; abundance: few; CDR3aa: CASSRTSGLYEQYF; CDR3nt: TGTGCCAGCAGTCGTACTAGCGGTCTCTACGAGCAGTACTTC
d_gene: TRBD2; j_gene: TRBJ2-1; v_gene: TRBV19; abundance: few; CDR3aa: CASTIGGTSYNEQFF; CDR3nt: TGTGCCAGTACCATAGGGGGGACTAGTTACAATGAGCAGTTCTTC
d_gene: TRBD1; j_gene: TRBJ1-1; v_gene: TRBV6-5; abundance: .; CDR3aa: CASSYRSAGGSTEAFF; CDR3nt: TGTGCCAGCAGTTACCGTTCGGCAGGGGGGAGCACTGAAGCTTTCTTT
d_gene: TRBD2; j_gene: TRBJ2-1; v_gene: TRBV4-3; abundance: .; CDR3aa: CASSQESGRGYNEQFF; CDR3nt: TGCGCCAGCAGCCAAGAGAGCGGGAGGGGGTACAATGAGCAGTTCTTC
d_gene: .; j_gene: TRBJ2-2; v_gene: TRBV15; abundance: few; CDR3aa: CATSYISVNTGELFF; CDR3nt: TGTGCCACCAGCTATATTAGCGTGAACACCGGGGAGCTGTTTTTT
d_gene: TRBD1; j_gene: TRBJ1-1; v_gene: TRBV10-3; abundance: .; CDR3aa: CAISEARDSFMNTEAFF; CDR3nt: TGTGCCATCAGTGAGGCCCGGGACAGCTTCATGAACACTGAAGCTTTCTTT
d_gene: .; j_gene: TRBJ2-7; v_gene: TRBV29-1; abundance: .; CDR3aa: CSVRPTSFLYEQYF; CDR3nt: TGCAGCGTCAGACCTACTAGCTTTCTCTACGAGCAGTACTTC
d_gene: .; j_gene: TRBJ1-5; v_gene: TRBV7-2; abundance: once; CDR3aa: CASAPTVSNQPQHF; CDR3nt: TGTGCCAGCGCCCCGACAGTTAGCAATCAGCCCCAGCATTTT
d_gene: TRBD1; j_gene: TRBJ1-5; v_gene: TRBV7-9; abundance: .; CDR3aa: CASSLEGDRVQHF; CDR3nt: TGTGCCAGCAGCTTAGAGGGAGACAGGGTCCAGCATTTT
d_gene: TRBD1; j_gene: TRBJ2-7; v_gene: TRBV5-1; abundance: .; CDR3aa: CASSLAGTVYEQYF; CDR3nt: TGCGCCAGCAGCTTGGCCGGGACAGTCTACGAGCAGTACTTC
d_gene: .; j_gene: TRBJ1-2; v_gene: TRBV30; abundance: .; CDR3aa: CAWSPTTGGYGYTF; CDR3nt: TGTGCCTGGAGTCCCACGACAGGAGGCTATGGCTACACCTTC
d_gene: .; j_gene: TRBJ2-7; v_gene: TRBV6-6; abundance: .; CDR3aa: CASSYRTDLYEQYF; CDR3nt: TGTGCCAGCAGTTACAGGACAGACCTATACGAGCAGTACTTC
d_gene: TRBD1; j_gene: TRBJ2-2; v_gene: TRBV28; abundance: once; CDR3aa: CASRGQGAVAGELFF; CDR3nt: TGTGCCAGCAGAGGACAGGGGGCCGTGGCCGGGGAGCTGTTTTTT
d_gene: .; j_gene: TRBJ1-1; v_gene: TRBV27; abundance: few; CDR3aa: CASSKRQVSGVAFF; CDR3nt: TGTGCCAGCAGCAAAAGACAGGTTTCAGGGGTAGCTTTCTTT
d_gene: TRBD2; j_gene: TRBJ2-7; v_gene: TRBV7-9; abundance: .; CDR3aa: CASSLGLAGGYEQYF; CDR3nt: TGTGCCAGCAGCTTGGGACTAGCGGGCGGCTACGAGCAGTACTTC
d_gene: .; j_gene: TRBJ1-5; v_gene: TRBV28; abundance: once; CDR3aa: CASSLDSFNQPQHF; CDR3nt: TGTGCCAGCAGTTTGGACAGTTTCAATCAGCCCCAGCATTTT
d_gene: TRBD2; j_gene: TRBJ2-2; v_gene: TRBV11-3; abundance: .; CDR3aa: CASSPGTSNIGGELFF; CDR3nt: TGTGCCAGCAGCCCTGGGACTAGCAATATAGGCGGGGAGCTGTTTTTT
d_gene: .; j_gene: TRBJ1-5; v_gene: TRBV7-2; abundance: .; CDR3aa: CASSLAGSNQPQHF; CDR3nt: TGTGCCAGCAGCTTAGCCGGTAGCAATCAGCCCCAGCATTTT